This T cell receptor (beta chain) was documented in a study of early T cells in non-severe SARS-CoV-2 infection. TCRdb reprocessed the 5' RACE reads via MiXCR and lists one record per CDR3 protein. The sample lists 53,000 or so distinct CDR3 sequences; 12% were seen once. Material: whole blood, obtained at baseline. The source of this sequence is an adult who was a healthcare worker with PCR-confirmed SARS-CoV-2 infection or an uninfected control (not recorded which).

CDR3 sequence: CASSPRTSGRPGPYNEQFF. The CDR3 DNA is TGTGCCAGCAGCCCCCGGACTAGCGGGAGACCTGGCCCCTACAATGAGCAGTTCTTC. The chain links TRBV7-9 to TRBJ2-1, with 13 bases that match TRBD2. Germline V gene data show CDR1 as SEHNR and CDR2 as FQNEAQ (reference sequence). With 5 bases clipped from V and 2 bases from J, the junction kept 12 bases outside the gene matches. CDR3 length: 19 residues. Full variable domain (outside the CDR3, taken from reference TRBV7-9 and TRBJ2-1): DTGVSQNPRHKITKRGQNVTFRCDPISEHNRLYWYRQTLGQGPEFLTYFQNEAQLEKSRLLSDRFSAERPKGSFSTLEIQRTEQGDSAMYLCASSPRTSGRPGPYNEQFFGPGTRLTVL.